This T cell receptor beta chain came from a study of blood T cell repertoires in COVID-19. Study-wide context: Acute-phase and convalescent COVID-19 samples originated in the United States, Italy and Spain. The cDNA or gDNA used as material had been derived from T cells, B-cell-depleted T cells, or PBMCs.

Trimming at V came to 6 bases and at J to 2 bases, leaving 3 bases not matched to a gene. Germline CDR1 reads ENHRY; CDR2 reads SYGVKD. The CDR3 contains 14 residues. Study processing details: Estimates of nucleated cell counts were drawn from the amplification of reference gene primers. Libraries were prepared by immunoSEQ multiplex PCR; TCRdb keeps only in-frame clonotypes and omits some of them. That table furnishes V, J and clone size, whereas the DNA furnished D and trimming. The sample holds about 230,000 clones, around 84% seen once. Sequencing was done on a sample of peripheral blood. The receptor was isolated from a man in his forties with acute or convalescent COVID-19. This chain joins TRBV10-3 and TRBJ1-3, with 8 positions matching TRBD1. The CDR3 loop reads CAIRATGAGNTIYF. Written as DNA, the CDR3 is TGTGCCATCAGAGCGACAGGGGCTGGAAACACCATATATTTT.